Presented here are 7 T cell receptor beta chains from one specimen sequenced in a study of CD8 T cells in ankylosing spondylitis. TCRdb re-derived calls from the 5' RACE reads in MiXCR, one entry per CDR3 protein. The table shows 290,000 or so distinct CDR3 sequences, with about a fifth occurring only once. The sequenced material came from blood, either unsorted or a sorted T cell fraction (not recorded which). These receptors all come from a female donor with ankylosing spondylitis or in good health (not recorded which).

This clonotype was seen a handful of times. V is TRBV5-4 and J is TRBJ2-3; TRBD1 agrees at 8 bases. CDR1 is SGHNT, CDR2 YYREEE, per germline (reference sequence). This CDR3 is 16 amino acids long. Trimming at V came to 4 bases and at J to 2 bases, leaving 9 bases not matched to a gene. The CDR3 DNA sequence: TGTGCCAGCAGCAGGACAGGGATTCAAAACACAGATACGCAGTATTTT. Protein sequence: CASSRTGIQNTDTQYF.

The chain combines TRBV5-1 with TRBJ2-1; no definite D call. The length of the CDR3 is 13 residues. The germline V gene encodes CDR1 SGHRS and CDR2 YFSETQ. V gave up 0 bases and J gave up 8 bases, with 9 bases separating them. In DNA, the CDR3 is TGCGCCAGCAGCTTGGCTCGGCCCCATGAGCAGTTCTTC. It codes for CASSLARPHEQFF. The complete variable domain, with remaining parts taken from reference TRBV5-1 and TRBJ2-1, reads KAGVTQTPRYLIKTRGQQVTLSCSPISGHRSVSWYQQTPGQGLQFLFEYFSETQRNKGNFPGRFSGRQFSNSRSEMNVSTLELGDSALYLCASSLARPHEQFFGPGTRLTVL.

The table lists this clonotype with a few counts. For the CDR3, the DNA is TGTGCCAGCAGCTCCCAGATGCCCCCTGGGGCCAACGTCCTGACTTTC. Translating it yields CASSSQMPPGANVLTF. The V gene is TRBV5-5, the J gene TRBJ2-6; no definite D call. V was trimmed by 3 bases and J by 2 bases, leaving 12 bases between them. Germline V gives CDR1 SGHKS, CDR2 YYEKEE (reference sequence). The CDR3 is made up of 16 amino acids.

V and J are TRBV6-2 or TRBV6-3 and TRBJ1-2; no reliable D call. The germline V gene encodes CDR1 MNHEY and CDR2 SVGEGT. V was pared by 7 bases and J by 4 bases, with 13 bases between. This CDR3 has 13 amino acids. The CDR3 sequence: CASKADFGYGYTF. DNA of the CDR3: TGTGCCAGCAAGGCGGATTTCGGCTATGGCTACACCTTC.

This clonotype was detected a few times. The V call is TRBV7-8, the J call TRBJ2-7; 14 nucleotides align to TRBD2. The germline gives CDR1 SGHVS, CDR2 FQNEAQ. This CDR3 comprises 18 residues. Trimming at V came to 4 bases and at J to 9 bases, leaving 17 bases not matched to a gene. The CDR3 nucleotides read TGTGCCAGCAGCTACGCTAAAAGATCCGGACTAGCGGGAGGAGTGCAGTACTTC. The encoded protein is CASSYAKRSGLAGGVQYF.

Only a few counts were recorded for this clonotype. CDR3 in DNA: TGCAGTGCTACCGGAGGACCCACTGGAGGCTACACCTTC. Amino acids: CSATGGPTGGYTF. This sequence joins TRBV20-1 and TRBJ1-2, with D unclear. CDR1 DFQATT and CDR2 SNEGSKA come from the germline V gene (reference sequence). The CDR3 has 13 residues. The V and J ends lost 4 bases and 8 bases respectively, with 17 bases between them.

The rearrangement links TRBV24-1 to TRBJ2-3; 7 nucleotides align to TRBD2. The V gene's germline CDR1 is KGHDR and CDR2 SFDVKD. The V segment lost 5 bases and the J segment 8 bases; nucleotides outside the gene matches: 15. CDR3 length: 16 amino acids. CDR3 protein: CATSAPRAESGGTQYF. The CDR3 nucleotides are TGTGCCACCAGTGCCCCCCGCGCGGAGTCGGGAGGTACGCAGTATTTT.